This TCR beta chain comes out of a study of shared T cell receptors in the human thymus. Profiled with immunoSEQ multiplex PCR; TCRdb holds only in-frame clones, not every one. The sample consists of 630,000 or so clones, about 89% of them appearing once. This CDR3 has 18 amino acids. With 1 base removed from V and 3 bases from J, the gap between germline ends came to 21 bases. Germline CDR1 and CDR2: SGHVS and FNYEAQ. The sample also formed part of further work on human thymus T cells. That paper adds: Infants, healthy and Finnish, who were having corrective surgery for congenital heart defects served as donors. Thymic samples were excised during corrective heart operations. In thymic and blood repertoires alike, V and J usage looked biased. Related research described thymic repertoires that were highly overlapping among unrelated individuals.

The specimen sequenced was thymocytes. V is TRBV7-6 and J is TRBJ1-1, with D possibly matching TRBD1 (5 bases). This receptor was taken from a boy younger than two with a congenital heart defect. The CDR3 nucleotides are TGTGCCAGCAGCTTAGGTGTAGAACAGCCGACGGGGGACACTGAAGCTTTCTTT. Amino acid sequence: CASSLGVEQPTGDTEAFF. Full variable domain (missing parts from reference TRBV7-6 and TRBJ1-1): GAGVSQSPRYKVTKRGQDVALRCDPISGHVSLYWYRQALGQGPEFLTYFNYEAQQDKSGLPNDRFSAERPEGSISTLTIQRTEQRDSAMYRCASSLGVEQPTGDTEAFFGQGTRLTVV.